This T cell receptor (beta chain) stems from a study of T cell changes during pregnancy in multiple sclerosis. The CDR3 is 14 amino acids. Germline V lookup: CDR1 SGHDT, CDR2 YYEEEE. V lost 4 bases to trimming and J lost 4 bases; unmatched junction nucleotides: 3. TCRdb keeps only in-frame clones here, not all; method: immunoSEQ multiplex PCR. The sample has roughly 48,000 clones, over 90% seen once. The receptor comes from a female donor with multiple sclerosis, enrolled in a pregnancy study. This specimen consisted of CD8+ T cells from peripheral blood mononuclear cells, obtained in the first trimester of pregnancy. The V and J genes are TRBV5-6 and TRBJ2-2; the match to TRBD1 covers 8 bases. CDR3: CASSLTGGTGELFF. The CDR3 bases are TGTGCCAGCAGCCTTACAGGGGGCACCGGGGAGCTGTTTTTT.